The clone carrying this T cell receptor (beta chain) appeared a single time. Its matching antigen is unknown. The data are from a study of OX40 agonist ivuxolimab in advanced cancers. About the research overall: Patients in dose escalation had liver, melanoma, kidney or head and neck cancers.

Measured with immunoSEQ multiplex PCR; TCRdb has only the in-frame clones, and not every one. The data contain more than 50,000 clones, roughly 84% of them seen just once; the ten biggest clones take up approximately 4.5%. Study observations and caveats: Both CD4+ and CD8+ T cell populations in blood had undergone clonal expansion by week 6 at 0.1 to 3.0 mg/kg.

This CDR3 region has 13 residues. Germline CDR1 is SGHVS and CDR2 is FQNEAQ. The germline V and J ends were trimmed by 3 bases and 0 bases, with 6 bases remaining between them. The origin of this receptor is an adult with an advanced solid tumor such as melanoma, head and neck, liver or kidney cancer. J is TRBJ2-7 and V is TRBV7-8; no clear D. The sample consisted of CD4+ or CD8+ T cells sorted from blood, taken in a trial of the OX40 agonist ivuxolimab. CDR3 DNA: TGTGCCAGCAGCTTCGGCAGCTCCTACGAGCAGTACTTC. Amino acids: CASSFGSSYEQYF.